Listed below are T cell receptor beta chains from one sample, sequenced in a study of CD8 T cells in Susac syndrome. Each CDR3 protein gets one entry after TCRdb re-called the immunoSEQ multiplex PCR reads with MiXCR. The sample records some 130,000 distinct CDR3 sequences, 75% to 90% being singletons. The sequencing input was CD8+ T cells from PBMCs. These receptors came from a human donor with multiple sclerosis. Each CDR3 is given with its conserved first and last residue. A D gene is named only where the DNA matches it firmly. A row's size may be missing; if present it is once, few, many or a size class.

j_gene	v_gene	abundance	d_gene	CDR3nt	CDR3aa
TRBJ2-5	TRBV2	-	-	TGTGCCAGCAGCGATCCGACCTCACAGGGAGCGCAAGAGACCCAGTACTTC	CASSDPTSQGAQETQYF
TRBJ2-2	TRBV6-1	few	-	TGTGCCGTCCCTGAGAGGGGACGAACCGGGGAGCTGTTTTTT	CAVPERGRTGELFF
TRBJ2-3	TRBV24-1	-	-	TGTGCCACCAGCGCTCGTGGGGACTTCACAGATACGCAGTATTTT	CATSARGDFTDTQYF
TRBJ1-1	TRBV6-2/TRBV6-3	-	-	TGTGCCAGCAGTTATGGGACCTTCATTAAGGACACTGAAGCTTTCTTT	CASSYGTFIKDTEAFF
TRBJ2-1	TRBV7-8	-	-	TGTGCCAGCAGCTTAGGCCTTAAGGGTTCCGAGTTGTACAATGAGCAGTTCTTC	CASSLGLKGSELYNEQFF
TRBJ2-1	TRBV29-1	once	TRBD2	TGCAGCGCCGAGGGGGAAAAACCAAGACTAGCGTTATTCAATGAGCAGTTCTTC	CSAEGEKPRLALFNEQFF
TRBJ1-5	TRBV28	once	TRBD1	TGTGCCAGCAGTCCTTACAGGGGGCTCAGTCAGCCCCAGCATTTT	CASSPYRGLSQPQHF
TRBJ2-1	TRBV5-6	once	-	TGTGCCACCCGACGGCTCTCCTACAATGAGCAGTTCTTC	CATRRLSYNEQFF
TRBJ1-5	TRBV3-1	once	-	TGTGCCAGCAGCCAATCCTCACAGGGATCCAATCAGCCCCAGCATTTT	CASSQSSQGSNQPQHF
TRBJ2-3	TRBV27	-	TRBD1	TGTGCCAGCAGTTTAATCAGGGGGCATGGTGATACGCAGTATTTT	CASSLIRGHGDTQYF
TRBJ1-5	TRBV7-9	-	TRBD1	TGTGCCAGCAGCCCAGGGGGCGTTCAGCCCCAGCATTTT	CASSPGGVQPQHF
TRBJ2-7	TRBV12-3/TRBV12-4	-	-	TGTGCCAGCACTAGCCAAACTTTCTCCTACGAGCAGTACTTC	CASTSQTFSYEQYF
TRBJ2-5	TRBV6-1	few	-	TGTGCCAGCAGTGAATACCGGGGACAAGAGACCCAGTACTTC	CASSEYRGQETQYF
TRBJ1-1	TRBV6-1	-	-	TGTGCCAGCAGTGAAAGTGGTGAAGCTTTCTTT	CASSESGEAFF
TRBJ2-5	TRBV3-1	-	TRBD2	TGTGCCAGCAGCTCAGCGGGAAAAGAGACCCAGTACTTC	CASSSAGKETQYF
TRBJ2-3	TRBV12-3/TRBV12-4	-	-	TGTGCCGGCAGTTTTGATCACGGGAGCACAGATACGCAGTATTTT	CAGSFDHGSTDTQYF
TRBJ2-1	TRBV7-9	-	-	TGTGCCAGCAGCAAAACAACGGAATACAATGAGCAGTTCTTC	CASSKTTEYNEQFF
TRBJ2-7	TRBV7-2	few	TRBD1	TGTGCCAGCAGCCCATGGGGGACAGGGCACGAGCAGTACTTC	CASSPWGTGHEQYF
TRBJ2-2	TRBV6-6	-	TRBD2	TGTGCCAGCAGTTACTCTTGGCCGGGAGGCACCGGGGAGCTGTTTTTT	CASSYSWPGGTGELFF
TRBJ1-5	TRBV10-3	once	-	TGTGCCATCAGTGAAGTTCTTTGGAATCAGCCCCAGCATTTT	CAISEVLWNQPQHF
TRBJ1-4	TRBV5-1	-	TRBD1	TGCGCCAGCAGCTTGTTTGGGACAGCAACTAATGAAAAACTGTTTTTT	CASSLFGTATNEKLFF
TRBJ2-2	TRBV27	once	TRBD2	TGTGCCAGCAGTTCCGGGGGGTACACCGGGGAGCTGTTTTTT	CASSSGGYTGELFF
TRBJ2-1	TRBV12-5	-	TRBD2	TGTGCTAGTGGTTTCCCTGCTAGCGGGAGGTCCTACAATGAGCAGTTCTTC	CASGFPASGRSYNEQFF
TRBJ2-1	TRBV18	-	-	TGTGCCAGCTCAGTCGGTAAAGGAAACTACAATGAGCAGTTCTTC	CASSVGKGNYNEQFF
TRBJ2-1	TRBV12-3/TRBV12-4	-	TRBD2	TGTGCCAGCAGTCTCCGGGCGGGGGTCTACAATGAGCAGTTCTTC	CASSLRAGVYNEQFF
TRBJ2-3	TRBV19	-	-	TGTGCCAGTAATGGGGGGATCGCAGGTGATACGCAGTATTTT	CASNGGIAGDTQYF
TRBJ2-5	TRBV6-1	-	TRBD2	TGTGCCAGCAGTTCCCTAGCGGGGGGCGAGACCCAGTACTTC	CASSSLAGGETQYF
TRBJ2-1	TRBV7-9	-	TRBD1	TGTGCCAGCAGCTCACACAGGGGAACCTACAATGAGCAGTTCTTC	CASSSHRGTYNEQFF
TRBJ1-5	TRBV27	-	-	TGTGCCAGCAGTTATCTAGGGGGAGGCAATCAGCCCCAGCATTTT	CASSYLGGGNQPQHF
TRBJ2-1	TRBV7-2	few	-	TGTGCCAGCAGCCCGGTTGGCCGATCCTACAATGAGCAGTTCTTC	CASSPVGRSYNEQFF
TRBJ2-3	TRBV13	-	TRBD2	TGTGCCAGCAGCTTAAGCAATAGCGGGTTTCCAGATACGCAGTATTTT	CASSLSNSGFPDTQYF
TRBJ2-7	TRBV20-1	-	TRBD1	TGCAGTGCTAGGATCTCAGGGGGACAGGGGTTCGAGCAGTACTTC	CSARISGGQGFEQYF
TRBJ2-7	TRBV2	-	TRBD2	TGTGCCAGCAGTGAACCTAGCGGGGACTACGAGCAGTACTTC	CASSEPSGDYEQYF
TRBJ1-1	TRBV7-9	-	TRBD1	TGTGCCAGCCGGGGACAGGGGACCCTGAACACTGAAGCTTTCTTT	CASRGQGTLNTEAFF
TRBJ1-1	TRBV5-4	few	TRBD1	TGTGCCAGCAGCGGACGCACAGGGGGGGAGGCTTTCTTT	CASSGRTGGEAFF
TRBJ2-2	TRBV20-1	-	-	TGCAGTGCTAGAGACAGGGGCACCGGGGAGCTGTTTTTT	CSARDRGTGELFF
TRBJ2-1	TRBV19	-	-	TGTGCCAGTAACCAGGCCTGGGGCAATGAGCAGTTCTTC	CASNQAWGNEQFF
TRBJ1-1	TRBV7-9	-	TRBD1	TGTGCCAGCAGCCTACCCAGGGGGCGGAGGATGGTTGACACTGAAGCTTTCTTT	CASSLPRGRRMVDTEAFF
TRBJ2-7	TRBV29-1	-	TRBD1	TGCAGCGCCGCCTCAGGACAGGATACACCCTACGAGCAGTACTTC	CSAASGQDTPYEQYF
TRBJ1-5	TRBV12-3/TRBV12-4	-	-	TGTGCCAGCAGTTTTGGGCGGCAGGCCCCGTTTCAGCCCCAGCATTTT	CASSFGRQAPFQPQHF